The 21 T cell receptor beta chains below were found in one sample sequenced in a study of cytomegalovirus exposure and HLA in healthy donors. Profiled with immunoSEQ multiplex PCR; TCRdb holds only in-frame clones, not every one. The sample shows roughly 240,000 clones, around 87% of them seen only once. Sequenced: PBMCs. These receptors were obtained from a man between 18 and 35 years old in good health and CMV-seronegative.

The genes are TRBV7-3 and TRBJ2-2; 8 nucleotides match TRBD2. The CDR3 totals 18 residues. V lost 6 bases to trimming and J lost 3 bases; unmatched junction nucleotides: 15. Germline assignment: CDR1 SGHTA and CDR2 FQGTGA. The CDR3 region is CASRQNAGTSSDTGELFF. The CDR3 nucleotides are TGTGCCAGCAGGCAAAATGCCGGGACTAGTAGTGACACCGGGGAGCTGTTTTTT. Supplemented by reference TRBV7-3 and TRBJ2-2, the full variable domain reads GAGVSQTPSNKVTEKGKYVELRCDPISGHTALYWYRQSLGQGPEFLIYFQGTGAADDSGLPNDRFFAVRPEGSVSTLKIQRTERGDSAVYLCASRQNAGTSSDTGELFFGEGSRLTVL.

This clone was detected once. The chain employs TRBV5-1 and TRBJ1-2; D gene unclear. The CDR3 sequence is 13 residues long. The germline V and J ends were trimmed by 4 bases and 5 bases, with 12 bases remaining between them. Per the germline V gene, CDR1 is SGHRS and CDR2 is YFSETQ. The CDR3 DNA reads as TGCGCCAGCAGCCCCGGAGAGTTATATGGCTACACCTTC. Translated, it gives CASSPGELYGYTF.

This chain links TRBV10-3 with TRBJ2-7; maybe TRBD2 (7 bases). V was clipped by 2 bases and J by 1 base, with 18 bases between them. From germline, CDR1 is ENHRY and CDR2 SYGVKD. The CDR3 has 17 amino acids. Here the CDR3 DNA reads TGTGCCATCAGTGAGATCGGGGGGCGGAGCAGGTCCTACGAGCAGTACTTC. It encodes CAISEIGGRSRSYEQYF.

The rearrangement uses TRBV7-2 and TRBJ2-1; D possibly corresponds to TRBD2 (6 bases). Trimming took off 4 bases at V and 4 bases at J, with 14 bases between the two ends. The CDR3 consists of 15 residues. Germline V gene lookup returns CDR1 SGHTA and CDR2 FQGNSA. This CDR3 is CASSSDRGTYNEQFF. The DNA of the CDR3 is TGTGCCAGCAGCTCTGATCGGGGGACTTACAATGAGCAGTTCTTC.

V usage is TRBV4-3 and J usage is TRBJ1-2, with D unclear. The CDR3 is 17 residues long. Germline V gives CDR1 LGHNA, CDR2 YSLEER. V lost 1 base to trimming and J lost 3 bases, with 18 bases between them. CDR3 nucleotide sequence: TGCGCCAGCAGCCAAGTACCCTTAGGGAGGAAGGACTATGGCTACACCTTC. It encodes CASSQVPLGRKDYGYTF.

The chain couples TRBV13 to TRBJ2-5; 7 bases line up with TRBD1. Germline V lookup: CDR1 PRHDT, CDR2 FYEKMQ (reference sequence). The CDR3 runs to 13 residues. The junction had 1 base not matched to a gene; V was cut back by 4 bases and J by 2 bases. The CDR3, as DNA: TGTGCCAGCAGCTGGGACAGACAAGAGACCCAGTACTTC. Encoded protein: CASSWDRQETQYF. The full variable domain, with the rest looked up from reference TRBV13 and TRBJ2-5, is AAGVIQSPRHLIKEKRETATLKCYPIPRHDTVYWYQQGPGQDPQFLISFYEKMQSDKGSIPDRFSAQQFSDYHSELNMSSLELGDSALYFCASSWDRQETQYFGPGTRLLVL.

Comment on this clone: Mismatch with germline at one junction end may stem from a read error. CDR3 nucleotides: TGTGCCAGCAGCTACGGGACAGAGAAGGTCCGTTTC. Translated: CASSYGTEKVRF. J is TRBJ2-7 and V is TRBV7-9; 7 nucleotides line up with TRBD1. Germline loops: CDR1 SEHNR, CDR2 FQNEAQ (reference sequence). The CDR3 spans 12 residues.

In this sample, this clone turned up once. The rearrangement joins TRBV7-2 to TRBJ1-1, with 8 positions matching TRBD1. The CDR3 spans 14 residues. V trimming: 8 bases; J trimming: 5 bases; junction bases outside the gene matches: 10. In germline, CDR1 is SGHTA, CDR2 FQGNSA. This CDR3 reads CASASQGARTEAFF. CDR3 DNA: TGTGCCAGCGCATCCCAGGGGGCAAGGACTGAAGCTTTCTTT.

As DNA, the CDR3 is TGCGCCAGCAGCCAAGGGGGCCCGGGACAGGGTCATGAAAAACTGTTTTTT. This sequence encodes CASSQGGPGQGHEKLFF. This rearrangement joins TRBV4-3 to TRBJ1-4, with TRBD1 matching 9 bases. The CDR3 spans 17 residues. Germline assignment: CDR1 LGHNA and CDR2 YSLEER. The ends lost 1 base at V and 6 bases at J; junction bases unmatched: 9.

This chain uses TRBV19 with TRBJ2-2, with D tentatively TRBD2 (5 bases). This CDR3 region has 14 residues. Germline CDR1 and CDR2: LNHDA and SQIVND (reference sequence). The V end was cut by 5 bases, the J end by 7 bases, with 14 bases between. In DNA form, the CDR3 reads TGTGCCAGTAGTGGACTTATACTAGGCGGGGAGCTGTTTTTT. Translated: CASSGLILGGELFF.

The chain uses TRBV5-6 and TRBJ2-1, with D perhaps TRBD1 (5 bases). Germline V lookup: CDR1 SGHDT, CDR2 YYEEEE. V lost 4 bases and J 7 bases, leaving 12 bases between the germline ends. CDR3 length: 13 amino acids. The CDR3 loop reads CASSLSTDNEQFF. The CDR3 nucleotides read TGTGCCAGCAGCCTTTCGACAGATAATGAGCAGTTCTTC.

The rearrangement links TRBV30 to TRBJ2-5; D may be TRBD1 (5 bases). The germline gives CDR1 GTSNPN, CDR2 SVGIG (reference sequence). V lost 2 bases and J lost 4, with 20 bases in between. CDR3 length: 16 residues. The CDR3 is CAWSNSRDNLGETQYF. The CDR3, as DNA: TGTGCCTGGAGTAACTCCAGGGATAATTTAGGAGAGACCCAGTACTTC.

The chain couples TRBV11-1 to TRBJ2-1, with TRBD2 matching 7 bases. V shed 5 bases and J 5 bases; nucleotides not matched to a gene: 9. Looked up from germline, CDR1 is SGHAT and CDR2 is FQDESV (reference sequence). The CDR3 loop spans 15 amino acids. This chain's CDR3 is CASSLQAGVDNEQFF. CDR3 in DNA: TGTGCCAGCAGCCTACAGGCGGGAGTCGACAATGAGCAGTTCTTC. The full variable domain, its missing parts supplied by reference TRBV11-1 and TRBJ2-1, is EAEVAQSPRYKITEKSQAVAFWCDPISGHATLYWYRQILGQGPELLVQFQDESVVDDSQLPKDRFSAERLKGVDSTLKIQPAELGDSAMYLCASSLQAGVDNEQFFGPGTRLTVL.

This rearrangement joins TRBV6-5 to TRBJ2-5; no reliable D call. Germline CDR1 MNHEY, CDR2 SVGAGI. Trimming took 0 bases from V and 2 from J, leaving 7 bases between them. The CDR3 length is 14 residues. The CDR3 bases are TGTGCCAGCAGTTACTCGATTGAGCAAGAGACCCAGTACTTC. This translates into CASSYSIEQETQYF.

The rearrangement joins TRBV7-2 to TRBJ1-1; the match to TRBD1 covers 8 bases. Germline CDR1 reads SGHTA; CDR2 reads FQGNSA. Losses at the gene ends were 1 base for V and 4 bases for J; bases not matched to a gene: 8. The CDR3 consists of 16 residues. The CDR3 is CASSLGQGALGTEAFF. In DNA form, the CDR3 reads TGTGCCAGCAGCTTAGGCCAGGGGGCTTTAGGCACTGAAGCTTTCTTT.

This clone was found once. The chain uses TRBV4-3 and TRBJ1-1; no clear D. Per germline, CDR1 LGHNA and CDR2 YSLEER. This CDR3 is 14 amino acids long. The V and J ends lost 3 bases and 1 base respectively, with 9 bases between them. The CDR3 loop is CASSHADTNTEAFF. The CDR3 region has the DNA TGCGCCAGCAGCCATGCGGATACGAACACTGAAGCTTTCTTT.

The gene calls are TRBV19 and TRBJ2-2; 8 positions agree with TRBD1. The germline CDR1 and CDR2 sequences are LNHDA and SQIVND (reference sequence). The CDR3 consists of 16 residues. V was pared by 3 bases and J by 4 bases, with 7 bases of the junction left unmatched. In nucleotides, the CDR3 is TGTGCCAGTAGTATCTCAGGGGGCGCATCCACCGGGGAGCTGTTTTTT. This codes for CASSISGGASTGELFF.

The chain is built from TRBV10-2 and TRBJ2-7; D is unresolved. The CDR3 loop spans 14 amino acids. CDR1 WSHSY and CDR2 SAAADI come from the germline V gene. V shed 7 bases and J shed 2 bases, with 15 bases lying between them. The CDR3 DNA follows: TGCGCCAGCACGTACTACCAAACACCCTACGAGCAGTACTTC. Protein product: CASTYYQTPYEQYF.

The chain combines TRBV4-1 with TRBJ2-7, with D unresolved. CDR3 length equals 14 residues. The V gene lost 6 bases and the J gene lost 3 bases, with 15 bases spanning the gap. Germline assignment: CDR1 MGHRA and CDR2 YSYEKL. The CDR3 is CASSPPSRDYEQYF. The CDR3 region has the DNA TGCGCCAGCAGTCCACCTTCACGAGACTACGAGCAGTACTTC.

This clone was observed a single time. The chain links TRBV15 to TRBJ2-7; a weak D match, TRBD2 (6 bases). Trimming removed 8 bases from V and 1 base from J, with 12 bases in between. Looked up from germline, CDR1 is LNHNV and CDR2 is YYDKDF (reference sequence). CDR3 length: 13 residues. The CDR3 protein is CATAVGTSYEQYF. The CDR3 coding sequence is TGTGCCACCGCCGTCGGGACTTCCTACGAGCAGTACTTC.

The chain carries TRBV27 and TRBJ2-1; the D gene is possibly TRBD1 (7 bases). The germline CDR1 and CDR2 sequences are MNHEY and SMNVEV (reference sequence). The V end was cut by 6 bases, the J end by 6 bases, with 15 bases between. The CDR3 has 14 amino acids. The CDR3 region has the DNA TGTGCCAGCAGACCTCTTCAGGGGGGCAATGAGCAGTTCTTC. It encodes CASRPLQGGNEQFF.